This T cell receptor beta chain emerged from a study of shared clonotypes between healthy human individuals. About this clone itself: No antigen is known for it. This sample also contains other DNA sequences that code for the same CDR3.

Libraries were prepared by immunoSEQ multiplex PCR; TCRdb keeps only in-frame clonotypes and omits some of them. The table records roughly 2.2 million clones, less than 95% of them present only once. The CDR3 extends over 15 amino acids. Trimming took off 2 bases at V and 0 bases at J, with 10 bases between the two ends. From germline, CDR1 is MNHNS and CDR2 SASEGT. Donors were healthy HIV-negative adults without recently reported acute infections or vaccinations. Every donor was a Caucasian adult from Nashville, Tennessee. Study-level points and caveats: Depth was large, yet rarefaction showed that sorted-subset sequencing was incomplete. Naive CD4 clonotypes were shared across several donors at roughly 5.3%.

Sequenced input: naive CD4+ T cells from PBMCs. Subset in this sample: CD45RA+ positively selected. The V gene is TRBV6-1, the J gene TRBJ1-1, with D perhaps TRBD1 (6 bases). The source is a man between 18 and 35 years old in good health. Some clones in this sample may be carry-over from other donors' samples. As DNA, the CDR3 is TGTGCCAGCAGTGAAATCGGGGGCCTGAACACTGAAGCTTTCTTT. This gives the protein CASSEIGGLNTEAFF.